The T cell receptor beta chain described here comes from a study of blood T cell repertoires in COVID-19. Sequencing was performed with immunoSEQ multiplex PCR; in TCRdb, only in-frame clones are kept and a portion is missing. The table lists some 70,000 clones, 80% to 90% of them singletons. This receptor was obtained from an older woman with acute or convalescent COVID-19. Sequencing was performed on peripheral blood.

The CDR3 here is CASRTGSNTEAFF. CDR3 DNA: TGTGCCAGCAGGACAGGCTCGAACACTGAAGCTTTCTTT. The chain has TRBV27 and TRBJ1-1; weak D call: TRBD1 (6 bases). The germline V gene has CDR1 MNHEY and CDR2 SMNVEV (reference sequence). The length of the CDR3 is 13 residues. Trimming removed 6 bases from V and 1 base from J, with 9 bases in between.